The rows below give T cell receptor beta chains drawn from one sample of a study of early T cells in non-severe SARS-CoV-2 infection. TCRdb ran MiXCR on the 5' RACE reads and lists one entry per CDR3 protein. Of roughly 51,000 distinct CDR3 sequences in the sample, about 6.3% are singletons; the top ten hold 2.8%. Material: whole blood, obtained at baseline. Receptors originate from an adult who was a healthcare worker with PCR-confirmed SARS-CoV-2 infection or an uninfected control (not recorded which). Both conserved end residues are trimmed from each CDR3.

V: TRBV11-2
J: TRBJ2-5
CDR3: VSSLDTSGGPLGAQY

V: TRBV12-3/TRBV12-4
J: TRBJ2-1
CDR3: ASSFWTGGNNEQF

V: TRBV7-9
J: TRBJ1-2
CDR3: ASSLMGGTYGYT

V: TRBV6-1
J: TRBJ1-1
CDR3: ASSLQGFQNTEAF

V: TRBV7-9
J: TRBJ1-4
CDR3: ASSSRMEKLF

V: TRBV6-2/TRBV6-3
J: TRBJ1-5
CDR3: ASSTGIRQPQH

V: TRBV7-9
J: TRBJ1-3
CDR3: ASSLGSTYSSGNTIY

V: TRBV12-3/TRBV12-4
J: TRBJ1-1
CDR3: ASRVREDTEAF

V: TRBV14
J: TRBJ1-1
CDR3: ASSPTGPVAF

V: TRBV11-2
J: TRBJ2-1
CDR3: ASSFRSGGNNEQF

V: TRBV28
J: TRBJ2-1
CDR3: ASSPDSSPYNEQF

V: TRBV6-2/TRBV6-3
J: TRBJ2-3
CDR3: ASSYFGQGTDTQY

V: TRBV20-1
J: TRBJ1-6
CDR3: SARARSSYNSPLH

V: TRBV20-1
J: TRBJ1-1
CDR3: SARPGDNTEAF

V: TRBV27
J: TRBJ2-7
CDR3: ASRPGQKTYEQY

V: TRBV12-3/TRBV12-4
J: TRBJ1-2
CDR3: ASSLLDGSPLYGYT

V: TRBV9
J: TRBJ2-1
CDR3: ASSVARTGVNEQF

V: TRBV20-1
J: TRBJ1-2
CDR3: SARDERTYYGYT

V: TRBV7-2
J: TRBJ2-1
CDR3: ASSLGRAGGDNEQF

V: TRBV27
J: TRBJ2-7
CDR3: ASSFADSYEQY

V: TRBV20-1
J: TRBJ2-1
CDR3: SAPILNEQF

V: TRBV5-5
J: TRBJ2-5
CDR3: ASSLEGTQETQY

V: TRBV29-1
J: TRBJ2-1
CDR3: SVGVSTEQF

V: TRBV12-3/TRBV12-4
J: TRBJ2-1
CDR3: ASSLAPGQGTNEQF

V: TRBV4-3
J: TRBJ1-2
CDR3: ASSQEPGTGGYGYT

V: TRBV12-3/TRBV12-4
J: TRBJ2-3
CDR3: ASSLVRLAARADTQY

V: TRBV6-5
J: TRBJ2-1
CDR3: ASSPNHRTGGLPGGNEQF

V: TRBV7-8
J: TRBJ2-3
CDR3: ASSPHWTGLRDTQY

V: TRBV10-2
J: TRBJ1-1
CDR3: ASTSSGAMNTEAF

V: TRBV30
J: TRBJ1-1
CDR3: AWSVWADSDTEAF

V: TRBV6-6
J: TRBJ2-5
CDR3: ASSPRGREETQY

V: TRBV4-3
J: TRBJ1-1
CDR3: ASSQGLNPNTEAF

V: TRBV5-6
J: TRBJ1-5
CDR3: ASSLYGSASNQPQH

V: TRBV9
J: TRBJ2-1
CDR3: ASSSRQYNEQF

V: TRBV6-6
J: TRBJ1-5
CDR3: ASSYSSDIRQPQH

V: TRBV2
J: TRBJ2-3
CDR3: ASSVGVADTQY

V: TRBV7-9
J: TRBJ2-5
CDR3: ASSFGARGMAQY

V: TRBV18
J: TRBJ1-2
CDR3: ASSPNSPLGNRYT

V: TRBV4-3
J: TRBJ1-1
CDR3: ASSQHGQGEAF

V: TRBV7-6
J: TRBJ1-1
CDR3: ASSPQTGNTEAF

V: TRBV2
J: TRBJ1-2
CDR3: ASSDRGNYGYT